This TCR beta chain derives from a study of blood T cell repertoires in COVID-19. This table comes from immunoSEQ multiplex PCR, and its TCRdb copy is limited to in-frame clones, with some not included. The table includes over 200,000 clones, approximately 82% detected once. Trimming took 4 bases from V and 6 from J, leaving 11 bases between them. There are 13 residues in the CDR3. Germline CDR1 SGHRS, CDR2 YFSETQ. Sequencing input: peripheral blood. The receptor was derived from a woman aged 45 to 65 with acute or convalescent COVID-19. V usage is TRBV5-1 and J usage is TRBJ2-1, with D maybe TRBD1 (6 bases). CDR3 sequence: CASSMDSFNEQFF. CDR3 bases: TGCGCCAGCAGCATGGACAGCTTCAATGAGCAGTTCTTC.